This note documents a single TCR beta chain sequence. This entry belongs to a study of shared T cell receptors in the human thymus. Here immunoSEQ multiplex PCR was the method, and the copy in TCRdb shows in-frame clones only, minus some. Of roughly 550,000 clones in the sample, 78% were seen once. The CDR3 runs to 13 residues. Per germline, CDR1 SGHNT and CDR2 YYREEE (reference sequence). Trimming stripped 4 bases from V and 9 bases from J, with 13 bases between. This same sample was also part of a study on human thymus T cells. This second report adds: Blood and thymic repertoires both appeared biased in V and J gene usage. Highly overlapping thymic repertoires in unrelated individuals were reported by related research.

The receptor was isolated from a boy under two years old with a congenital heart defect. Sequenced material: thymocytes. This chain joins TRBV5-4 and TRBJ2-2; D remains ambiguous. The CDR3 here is CASSAAVSRELFF. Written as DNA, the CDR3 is TGTGCCAGCAGCGCGGCGGTTTCCAGGGAGCTGTTTTTT.